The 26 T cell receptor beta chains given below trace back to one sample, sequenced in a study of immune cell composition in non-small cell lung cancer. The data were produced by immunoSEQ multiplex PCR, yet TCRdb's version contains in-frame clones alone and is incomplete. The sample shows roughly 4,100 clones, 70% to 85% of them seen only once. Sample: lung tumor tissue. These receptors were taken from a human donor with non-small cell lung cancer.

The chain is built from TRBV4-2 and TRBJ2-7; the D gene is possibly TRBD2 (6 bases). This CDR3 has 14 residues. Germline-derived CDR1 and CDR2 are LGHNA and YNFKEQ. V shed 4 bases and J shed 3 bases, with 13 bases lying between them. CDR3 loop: CASSRAGLDYEQYF. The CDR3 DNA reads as TGTGCCAGCAGCCGGGCGGGACTCGACTACGAGCAGTACTTC.

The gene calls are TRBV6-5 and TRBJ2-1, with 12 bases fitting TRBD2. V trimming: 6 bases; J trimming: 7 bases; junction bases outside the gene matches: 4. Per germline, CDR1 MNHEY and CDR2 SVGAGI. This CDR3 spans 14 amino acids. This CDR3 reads CASRETSGSNEQFF. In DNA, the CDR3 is TGTGCCAGCAGAGAGACTAGCGGGAGTAATGAGCAGTTCTTC.

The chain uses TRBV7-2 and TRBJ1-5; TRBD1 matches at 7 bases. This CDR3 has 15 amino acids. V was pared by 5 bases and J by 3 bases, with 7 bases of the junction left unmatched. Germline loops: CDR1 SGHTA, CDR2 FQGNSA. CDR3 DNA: TGTGCCAGCAGCCCGGGCAGGGGGACCAATCAGCCCCAGCATTTT. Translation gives CASSPGRGTNQPQHF. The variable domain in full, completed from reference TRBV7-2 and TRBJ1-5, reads GAGVSQSPSNKVTEKGKDVELRCDPISGHTALYWYRQSLGQGLEFLIYFQGNSAPDKSGLPSDRFSAERTGGSVSTLTIQRTQQEDSAVYLCASSPGRGTNQPQHFGDGTRLSIL.

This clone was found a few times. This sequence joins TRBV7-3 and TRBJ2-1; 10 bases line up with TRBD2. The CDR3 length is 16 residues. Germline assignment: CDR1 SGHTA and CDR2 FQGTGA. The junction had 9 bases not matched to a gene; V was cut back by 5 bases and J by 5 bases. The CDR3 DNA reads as TGTGCCAGCAGCCCCATTCTAGCGGGAGAGGACAATGAGCAGTTCTTC. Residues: CASSPILAGEDNEQFF.

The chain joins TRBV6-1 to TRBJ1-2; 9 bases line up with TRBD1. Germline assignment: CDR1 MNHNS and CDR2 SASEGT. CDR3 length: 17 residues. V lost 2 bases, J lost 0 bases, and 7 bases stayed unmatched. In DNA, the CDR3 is TGTGCCAGCAGTGAACGACAGGGGGGGCTCCCTAACTATGGCTACACCTTC. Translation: CASSERQGGLPNYGYTF.

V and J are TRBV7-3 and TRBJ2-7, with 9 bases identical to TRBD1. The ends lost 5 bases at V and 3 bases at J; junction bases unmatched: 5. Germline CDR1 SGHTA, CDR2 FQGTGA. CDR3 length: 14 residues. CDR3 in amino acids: CASSPGTGNYEQYF. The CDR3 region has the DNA TGTGCCAGCAGCCCCGGGACAGGGAACTACGAGCAGTACTTC.

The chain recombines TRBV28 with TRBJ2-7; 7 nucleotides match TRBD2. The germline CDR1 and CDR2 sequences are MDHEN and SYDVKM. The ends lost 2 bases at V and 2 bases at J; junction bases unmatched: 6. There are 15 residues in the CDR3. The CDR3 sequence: CASSLTKGTTYEQYF. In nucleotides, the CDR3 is TGTGCCAGCAGTTTAACTAAAGGGACTACCTACGAGCAGTACTTC.

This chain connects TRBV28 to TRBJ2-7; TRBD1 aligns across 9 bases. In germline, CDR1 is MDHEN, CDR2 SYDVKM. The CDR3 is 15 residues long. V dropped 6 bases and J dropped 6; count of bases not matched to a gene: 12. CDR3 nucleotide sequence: TGTGCCAGCAGAACCGGACAGGGGAATTACTTCGAGCAGTACTTC. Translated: CASRTGQGNYFEQYF.

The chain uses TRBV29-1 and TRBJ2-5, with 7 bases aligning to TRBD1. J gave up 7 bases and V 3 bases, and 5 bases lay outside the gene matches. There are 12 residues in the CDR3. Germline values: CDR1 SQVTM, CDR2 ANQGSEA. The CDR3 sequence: CSVDSTGATQYF. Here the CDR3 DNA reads TGCAGCGTTGATAGTACAGGGGCGACCCAGTACTTC.

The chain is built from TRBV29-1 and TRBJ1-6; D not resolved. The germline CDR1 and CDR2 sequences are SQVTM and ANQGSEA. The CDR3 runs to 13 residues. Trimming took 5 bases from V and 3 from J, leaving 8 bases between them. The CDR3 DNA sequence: TGCAGCGTTCGGTTTCGCTATAATTCACCCCTCCACTTT. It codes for CSVRFRYNSPLHF.

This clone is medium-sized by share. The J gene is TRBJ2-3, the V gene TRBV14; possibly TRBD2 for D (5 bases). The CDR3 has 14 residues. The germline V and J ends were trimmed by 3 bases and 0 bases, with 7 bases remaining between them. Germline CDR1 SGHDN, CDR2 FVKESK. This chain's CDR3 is CASSQRTSTDTQYF. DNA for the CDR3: TGTGCCAGCAGCCAGAGGACTAGCACAGATACGCAGTATTTT.

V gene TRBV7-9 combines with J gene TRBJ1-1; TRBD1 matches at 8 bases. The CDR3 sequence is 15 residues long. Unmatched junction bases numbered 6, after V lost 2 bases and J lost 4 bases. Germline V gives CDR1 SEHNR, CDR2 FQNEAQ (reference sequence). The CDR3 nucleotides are TGTGCCAGCAGCTTACGAACAGGGGGTAGCACTGAAGCTTTCTTT. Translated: CASSLRTGGSTEAFF. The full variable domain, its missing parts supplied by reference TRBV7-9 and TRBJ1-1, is DTGVSQNPRHKITKRGQNVTFRCDPISEHNRLYWYRQTLGQGPEFLTYFQNEAQLEKSRLLSDRFSAERPKGSFSTLEIQRTEQGDSAMYLCASSLRTGGSTEAFFGQGTRLTVV.

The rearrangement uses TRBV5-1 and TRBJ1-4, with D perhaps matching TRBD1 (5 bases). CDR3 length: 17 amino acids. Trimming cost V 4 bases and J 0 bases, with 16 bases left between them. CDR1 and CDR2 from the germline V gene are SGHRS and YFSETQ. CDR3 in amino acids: CASSLTGTPTTNEKLFF. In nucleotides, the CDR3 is TGCGCCAGCAGCCTCACCGGGACTCCGACAACTAATGAAAAACTGTTTTTT.

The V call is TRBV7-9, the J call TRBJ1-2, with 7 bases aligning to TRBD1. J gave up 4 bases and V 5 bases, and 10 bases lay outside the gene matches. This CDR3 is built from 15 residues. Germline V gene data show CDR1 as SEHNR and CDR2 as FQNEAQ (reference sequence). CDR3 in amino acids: CASSQLDREAYGYTF. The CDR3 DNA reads TGTGCCAGCAGCCAATTAGACAGGGAGGCCTATGGCTACACCTTC.

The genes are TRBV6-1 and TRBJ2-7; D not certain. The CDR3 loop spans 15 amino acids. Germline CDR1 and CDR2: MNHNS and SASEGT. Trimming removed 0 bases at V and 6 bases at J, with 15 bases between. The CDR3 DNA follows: TGTGCCAGCAGTGAAGCGCGGTATCTCACTTCCGAGCAGTACTTC. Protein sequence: CASSEARYLTSEQYF.

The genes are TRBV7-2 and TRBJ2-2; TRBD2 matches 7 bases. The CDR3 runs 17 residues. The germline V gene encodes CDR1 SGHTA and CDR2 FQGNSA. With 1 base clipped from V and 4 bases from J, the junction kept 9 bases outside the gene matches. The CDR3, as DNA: TGTGCCAGCAGCTTAGATATTTCAGCGGGGATCACCGGGGAGCTGTTTTTT. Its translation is CASSLDISAGITGELFF.

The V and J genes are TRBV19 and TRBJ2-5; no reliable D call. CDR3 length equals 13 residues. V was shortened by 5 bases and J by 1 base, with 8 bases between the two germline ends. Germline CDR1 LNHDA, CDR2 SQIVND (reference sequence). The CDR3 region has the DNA TGTGCCAGTAGTTCCTCAGGCCAAGAGACCCAGTACTTC. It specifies CASSSSGQETQYF.

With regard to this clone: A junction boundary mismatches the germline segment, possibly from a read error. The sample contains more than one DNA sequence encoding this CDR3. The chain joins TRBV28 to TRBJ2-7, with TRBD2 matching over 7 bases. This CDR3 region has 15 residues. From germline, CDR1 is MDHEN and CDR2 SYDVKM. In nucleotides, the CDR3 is TGTGCCACCAACGGTCTAGCGGCCATAACCTACGAGCAGTACTTT. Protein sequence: CATNGLAAITYEQYF. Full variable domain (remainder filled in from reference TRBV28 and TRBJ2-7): DVKVTQSSRYLVKRTGEKVFLECVQDMDHENMFWYRQDPGLGLRLIYFSYDVKMKEKGDIPEGYSVSREKKERFSLILESASTNQTSMYLCATNGLAAITYEQYFGPGTRLTVT.

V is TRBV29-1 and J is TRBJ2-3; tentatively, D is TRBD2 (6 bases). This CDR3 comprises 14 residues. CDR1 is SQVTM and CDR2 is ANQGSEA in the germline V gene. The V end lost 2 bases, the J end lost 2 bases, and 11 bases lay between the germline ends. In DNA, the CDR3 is TGCAGCGTTGAACGGGACTCCAACACAGATACGCAGTATTTT. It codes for CSVERDSNTDTQYF.

The chain's CDR3 is CASSNKRDSDTQYF. The CDR3 coding sequence is TGTGCCAGCAGTAACAAGCGGGATTCAGATACGCAGTATTTT. J is TRBJ2-3 and V is TRBV6-6, with 7 nucleotides matching TRBD2. CDR3 length: 14 amino acids. The V segment lost 5 bases and the J segment 4 bases; nucleotides outside the gene matches: 6. In germline, CDR1 is MNHNY, CDR2 SVGAGI (reference sequence).

CDR3 in DNA: TGTGCCAGCAGCTTGGATCGGCTTAGCCGTAATTCCTACGAGCAGTACTTC. It translates to CASSLDRLSRNSYEQYF. The chain carries TRBV5-6 and TRBJ2-7, with unresolved D. Germline V gene sequence: CDR1 SGHDT, CDR2 YYEEEE. V gave up 0 bases and J gave up 1 base, with 17 bases separating them. The CDR3 consists of 17 residues.

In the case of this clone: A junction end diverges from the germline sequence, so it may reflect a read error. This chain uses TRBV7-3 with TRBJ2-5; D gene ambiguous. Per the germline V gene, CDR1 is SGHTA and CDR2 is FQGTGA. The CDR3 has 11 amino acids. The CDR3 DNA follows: TGCGCCAGCAGCCAACAAGAGACCCAGTACTTC. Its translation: CASSQQETQYF.

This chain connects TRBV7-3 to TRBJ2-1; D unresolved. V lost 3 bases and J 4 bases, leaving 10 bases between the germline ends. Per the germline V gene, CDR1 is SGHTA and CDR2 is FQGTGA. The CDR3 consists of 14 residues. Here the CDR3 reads CASSFGTGYNEQFF. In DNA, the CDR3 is TGTGCCAGCAGCTTCGGTACCGGTTACAATGAGCAGTTCTTC.

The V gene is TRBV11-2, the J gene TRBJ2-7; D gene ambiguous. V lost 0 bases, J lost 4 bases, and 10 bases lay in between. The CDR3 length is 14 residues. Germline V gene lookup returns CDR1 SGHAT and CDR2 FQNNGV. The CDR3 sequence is CASSLEVTTYEQYF. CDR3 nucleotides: TGTGCCAGCAGCTTAGAAGTCACAACATACGAGCAGTACTTC.

CDR3: CASSPRPSRGETQYF. The CDR3 region has the DNA TGTGCCAGCTCACCACGACCTAGCCGTGGAGAGACCCAGTACTTC. This rearrangement joins TRBV18 to TRBJ2-5; TRBD2 might be the D (5 bases). V shed 1 base and J shed 4 bases, with 13 bases lying between them. CDR3 length: 15 amino acids. Germline V gene data show CDR1 as KGHSH and CDR2 as LQKENI.

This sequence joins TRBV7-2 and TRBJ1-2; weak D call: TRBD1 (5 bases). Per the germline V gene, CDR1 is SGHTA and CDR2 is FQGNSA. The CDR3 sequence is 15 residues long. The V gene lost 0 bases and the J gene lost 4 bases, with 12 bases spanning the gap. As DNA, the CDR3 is TGTGCCAGCAGCTTAGCCCCGACAGCGAGCTATGGCTACACCTTC. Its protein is CASSLAPTASYGYTF.